Sequencing of this TCR beta chain was carried out in a study of cytomegalovirus exposure and HLA in healthy donors. Sequencing was performed with immunoSEQ multiplex PCR; in TCRdb, only in-frame clones are kept and a portion is missing. The data show 100,000 to 150,000 clones, about nine tenths seen once. The germline gives CDR1 KGHSH, CDR2 LQKENI. CDR3 length: 15 residues. V lost 3 bases and J lost 0; bases outside the gene matches: 1. The chain is built from TRBV18 and TRBJ2-7; TRBD2 matches 11 bases. This sequence originates from a woman younger than 30 in good health and CMV-seronegative. The sequenced sample was PBMCs. The CDR3 protein is CASSPTSGISYEQYF. The CDR3 nucleotides are TGTGCCAGCTCACCGACTAGCGGGATCTCCTACGAGCAGTACTTC.